This T cell receptor beta chain was found in a study of T cell responses to AZD1222 COVID-19 vaccine. Notes on the study in general: The CD4 TCRs associated with vaccination extended across spike and predominated at 160-218 and 743-854. In a largely white British group with more females than males, clonal diversity was possibly underestimated. Nearly half of unique spike-specific TCRs reportedly avoided B.1.351 and B.1.1.7 mutated regions.

This clone was picked up one time. What it recognizes is unknown. Other DNA sequences in the sample encode the same CDR3. Assay used: immunoSEQ multiplex PCR; TCRdb lists only in-frame clones, some missing. This table has around 130,000 clones, around 87% appearing once. The specimen was peripheral blood, collected 28 days after the second AZD1222 dose. This clonotype was obtained from an adult who received the AZD1222 COVID-19 vaccine.

The CDR3 here is CASSPPSTDTQYF. CDR3 bases: TGTGCCAGCTCACCACCGTCAACAGATACGCAGTATTTT. V gene TRBV18 combines with J gene TRBJ2-3; D call uncertain. Germline-derived CDR1 and CDR2 are KGHSH and LQKENI. With 0 bases removed from V and 3 bases from J, the gap between germline ends came to 4 bases. The length of the CDR3 is 13 residues.